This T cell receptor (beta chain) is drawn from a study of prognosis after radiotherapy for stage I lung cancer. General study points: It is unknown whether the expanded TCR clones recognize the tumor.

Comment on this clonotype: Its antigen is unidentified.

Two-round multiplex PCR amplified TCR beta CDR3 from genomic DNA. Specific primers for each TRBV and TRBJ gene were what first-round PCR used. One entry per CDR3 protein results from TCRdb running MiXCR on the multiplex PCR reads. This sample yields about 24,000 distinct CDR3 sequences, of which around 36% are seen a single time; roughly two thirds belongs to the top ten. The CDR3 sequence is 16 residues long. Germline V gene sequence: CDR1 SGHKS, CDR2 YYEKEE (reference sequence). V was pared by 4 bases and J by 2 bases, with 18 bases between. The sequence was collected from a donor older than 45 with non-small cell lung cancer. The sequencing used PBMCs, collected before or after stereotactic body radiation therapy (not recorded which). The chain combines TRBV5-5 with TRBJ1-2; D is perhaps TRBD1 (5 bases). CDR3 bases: TGTGCCAGCAGCCCCGAGACAGTGTTCGGGAACTATGGCTACACCTTC. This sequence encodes CASSPETVFGNYGYTF. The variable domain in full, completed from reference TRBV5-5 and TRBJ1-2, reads DAGVTQSPTHLIKTRGQQVTLRCSPISGHKSVSWYQQVLGQGPQFIFQYYEKEERGRGNFPDRFSARQFPNYSSELNVNALLLGDSALYLCASSPETVFGNYGYTFGSGTRLTVV.